One and the same sample provided the 10 T cell receptor beta chains below, sequenced in a study of T-cell reconstitution after alpha-beta-depleted transplantation in children. This sample's TCRbeta library carried unique molecular identifier barcodes. A single record per CDR3 protein comes from TCRdb applying MiXCR to the PCR reads. This table holds under 300,000 distinct CDR3 sequences, 11% found once. Here the sequenced sample was peripheral blood, taken 180 days after TCRalphabeta/CD19-depleted stem cell transplant. The receptor source for this set is a male patient under 10 years old who had a stem cell transplant for chronic granulomatous disease, so the T cells may come from the graft donor.

This clonotype has ten or more counts. V is TRBV20-1 and J is TRBJ2-7; TRBD1 matches 8 bases. Germline V gene data show CDR1 as DFQATT and CDR2 as SNEGSKA (reference sequence). V was pared by 0 bases and J by 2 bases, with 3 bases of the junction left unmatched. The CDR3 extends over 14 amino acids. CDR3 in DNA: TGCAGTGCTAGAGACAGGGGGCGTACCTACGAGCAGTACTTC. It yields the protein CSARDRGRTYEQYF.

This clonotype was detected ten times or more. This chain connects TRBV7-2 to TRBJ2-2; TRBD2 is a possible D gene (5 bases). The germline V and J ends were trimmed by 3 bases and 1 base, with 15 bases remaining between them. CDR1 and CDR2 (germline): SGHTA, FQGNSA. CDR3 size: 17 residues. In nucleotides, the CDR3 is TGTGCCAGCAGCTTGGTGCGGGCCCGAATGAACACCGGGGAGCTGTTTTTT. Translated, it gives CASSLVRARMNTGELFF.

In this sample, this clonotype turned up many times. The chain combines TRBV29-1 with TRBJ1-1; possibly TRBD1 for D (6 bases). V lost 4 bases and J lost 1, with 10 bases in between. Germline V gene sequence: CDR1 SQVTM, CDR2 ANQGSEA. The CDR3 runs to 13 residues. CDR3 residues: CSVVGTTNTEAFF. The CDR3 coding sequence is TGCAGCGTTGTCGGGACAACGAACACTGAAGCTTTCTTT. Drawing the rest from reference TRBV29-1 and TRBJ1-1, the complete variable domain is SAVISQKPSRDICQRGTSLTIQCQVDSQVTMMFWYRQQPGQSLTLIATANQGSEATYESGFVIDKFPISRPNLTFSTLTVSNMSPEDSSIYLCSVVGTTNTEAFFGQGTRLTVV.

This clonotype was seen many times. This chain connects TRBV10-2 to TRBJ2-3; D not resolved. The CDR3 loop spans 14 amino acids. The V end was cut by 2 bases, the J end by 3 bases, with 9 bases between. Germline lookup yields CDR1 WSHSY and CDR2 SAAADI. The CDR3 protein is CASSEVASTDTQYF. The CDR3 DNA reads TGCGCCAGCAGTGAGGTGGCTAGTACAGATACGCAGTATTTT.

The table lists this clonotype with many counts. The V call is TRBV10-1, the J call TRBJ1-2; D gene uncertain. The CDR3 contains 13 residues. Trimming left V 6 bases short and J 8 bases short, with 16 bases between. Germline lookup yields CDR1 WNHNN and CDR2 SYGVQD (reference sequence). CDR3 sequence: CASRLDKDGGYTF. The CDR3 DNA is TGCGCCAGCAGGCTTGACAAGGACGGGGGCTACACCTTC.

This clonotype was seen repeatedly, ten times or more. The J gene is TRBJ2-1, the V gene TRBV5-1; no clear D gene. Trimming pared 2 bases from V and 2 bases from J, leaving 11 bases between. Germline V CDR1 and CDR2: SGHRS, YFSETQ. The CDR3 consists of 15 residues. The CDR3 DNA reads TGCGCCAGCAGCTTCGTGGAACCTACCTACAATGAGCAGTTCTTC. Translating it yields CASSFVEPTYNEQFF. Variable domain in full (rest from reference TRBV5-1 and TRBJ2-1): KAGVTQTPRYLIKTRGQQVTLSCSPISGHRSVSWYQQTPGQGLQFLFEYFSETQRNKGNFPGRFSGRQFSNSRSEMNVSTLELGDSALYLCASSFVEPTYNEQFFGPGTRLTVL.

This clonotype was recorded many times. The chain carries TRBV7-8 and TRBJ1-1; TRBD1 might be the D (5 bases). This CDR3 contains 13 residues. Germline V lookup: CDR1 SGHVS, CDR2 FQNEAQ. With 3 bases removed from V and 7 bases from J, the gap between germline ends came to 12 bases. For the CDR3, the DNA is TGTGCCAGCAGCTTGGATGCAGGGAGTGAAGCTTTCTTT. This codes for CASSLDAGSEAFF.

This clonotype was counted many times. The chain couples TRBV4-1 to TRBJ2-3, with unresolved D. V shed 0 bases and J shed 8 bases, with 6 bases lying between them. This CDR3 contains 12 residues. CDR1 MGHRA and CDR2 YSYEKL come from the germline V gene. The CDR3 here is CASSQEGLTQYF. The DNA for the CDR3 is TGCGCCAGCAGCCAAGAGGGCCTTACGCAGTATTTT.

The table lists this clonotype with many counts. The rearrangement links TRBV25-1 to TRBJ2-1; TRBD1 might be the D (6 bases). V was shortened by 6 bases and J by 6 bases, with 15 bases between the two germline ends. The CDR3 contains 14 residues. Germline lookup yields CDR1 MGHDK and CDR2 SYGVNS. The CDR3 sequence: CASSPGTSLNEQFF. CDR3 nucleotides: TGTGCCAGCAGCCCCGGGACATCTCTCAATGAGCAGTTCTTC.

The chain couples TRBV7-3 to TRBJ2-5; D is unresolved. Germline values: CDR1 SGHTA, CDR2 FQGTGA. The CDR3 has 14 residues. V was shortened by 9 bases and J by 2 bases, with 16 bases between the two germline ends. DNA of the CDR3: TGTGCCAGTTCAACGGGCTTCGGGCAAGAGACCCAGTACTTC. It encodes CASSTGFGQETQYF.